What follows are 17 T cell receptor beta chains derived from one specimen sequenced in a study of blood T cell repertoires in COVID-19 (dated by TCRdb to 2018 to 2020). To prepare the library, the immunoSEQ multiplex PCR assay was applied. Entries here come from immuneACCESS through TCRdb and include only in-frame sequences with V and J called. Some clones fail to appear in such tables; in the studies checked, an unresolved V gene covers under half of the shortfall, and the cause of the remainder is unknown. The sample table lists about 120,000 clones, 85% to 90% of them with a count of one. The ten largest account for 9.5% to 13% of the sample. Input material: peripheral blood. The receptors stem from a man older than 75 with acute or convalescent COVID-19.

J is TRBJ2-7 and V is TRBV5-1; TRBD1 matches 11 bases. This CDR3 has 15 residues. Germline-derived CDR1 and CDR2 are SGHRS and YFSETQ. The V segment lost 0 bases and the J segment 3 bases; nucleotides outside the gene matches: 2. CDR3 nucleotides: TGCGCCAGCAGCTTGGAGGGGACAGGGGGCTACGAGCAGTACTTC. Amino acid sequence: CASSLEGTGGYEQYF.

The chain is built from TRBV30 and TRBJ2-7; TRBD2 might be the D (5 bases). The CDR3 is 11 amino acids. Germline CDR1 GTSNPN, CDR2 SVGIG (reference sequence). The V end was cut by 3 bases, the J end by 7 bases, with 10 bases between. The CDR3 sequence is CAWSTSGEQYF. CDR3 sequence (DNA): TGTGCCTGGAGCACTTCGGGAGAGCAGTACTTC.

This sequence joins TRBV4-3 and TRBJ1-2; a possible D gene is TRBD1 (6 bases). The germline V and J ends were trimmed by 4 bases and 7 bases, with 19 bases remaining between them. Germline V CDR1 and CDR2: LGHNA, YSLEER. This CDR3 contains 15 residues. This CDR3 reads CASSRGAAGESGYTF. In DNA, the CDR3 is TGCGCCAGCAGCCGAGGCGCGGCAGGGGAAAGTGGCTACACCTTC.

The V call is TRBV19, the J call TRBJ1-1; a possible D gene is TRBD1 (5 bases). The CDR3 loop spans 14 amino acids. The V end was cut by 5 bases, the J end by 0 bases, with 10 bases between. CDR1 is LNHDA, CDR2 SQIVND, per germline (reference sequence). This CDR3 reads CASSGGTVNTEAFF. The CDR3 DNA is TGTGCCAGTAGTGGAGGGACGGTGAACACTGAAGCTTTCTTT.

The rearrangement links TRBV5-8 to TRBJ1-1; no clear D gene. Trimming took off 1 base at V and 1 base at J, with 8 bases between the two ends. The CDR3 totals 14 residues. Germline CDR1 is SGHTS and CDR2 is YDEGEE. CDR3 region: CASSLRWRNTEAFF. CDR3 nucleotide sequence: TGTGCCAGCAGCTTGCGGTGGAGGAACACTGAAGCTTTCTTT. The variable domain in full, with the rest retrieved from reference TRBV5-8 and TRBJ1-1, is EAGVTQSPTHLIKTRGQQATLRCSPISGHTSVYWYQQALGLGLQFLLWYDEGEERNRGNFPPRFSGRQFPNYSSELNVNALELEDSALYLCASSLRWRNTEAFFGQGTRLTVV.

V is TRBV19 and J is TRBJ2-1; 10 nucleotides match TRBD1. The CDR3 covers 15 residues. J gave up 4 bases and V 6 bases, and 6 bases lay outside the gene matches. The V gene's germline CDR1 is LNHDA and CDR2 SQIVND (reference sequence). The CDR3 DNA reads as TGTGCCAGTAGCTCCGGGACAGGGGAATACAATGAGCAGTTCTTC. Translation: CASSSGTGEYNEQFF. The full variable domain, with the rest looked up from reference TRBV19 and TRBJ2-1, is DGGITQSPKYLFRKEGQNVTLSCEQNLNHDAMYWYRQDPGQGLRLIYYSQIVNDFQKGDIAEGYSVSREKKESFPLTVTSAQKNPTAFYLCASSSGTGEYNEQFFGPGTRLTVL.

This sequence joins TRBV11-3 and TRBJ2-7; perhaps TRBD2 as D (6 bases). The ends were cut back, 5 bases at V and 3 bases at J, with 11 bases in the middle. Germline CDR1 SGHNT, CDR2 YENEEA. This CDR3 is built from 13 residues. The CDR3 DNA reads TGTGCCAGCAGCACCACCGGGAGCTACGAGCAGTACTTC. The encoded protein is CASSTTGSYEQYF.

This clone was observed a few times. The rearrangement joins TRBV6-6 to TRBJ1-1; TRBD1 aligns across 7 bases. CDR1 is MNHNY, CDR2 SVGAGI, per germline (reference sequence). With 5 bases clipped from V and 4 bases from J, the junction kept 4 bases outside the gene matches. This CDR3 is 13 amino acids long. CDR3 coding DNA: TGTGCCAGCAGTCAGGGGGAGGGCACTGAAGCTTTCTTT. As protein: CASSQGEGTEAFF.

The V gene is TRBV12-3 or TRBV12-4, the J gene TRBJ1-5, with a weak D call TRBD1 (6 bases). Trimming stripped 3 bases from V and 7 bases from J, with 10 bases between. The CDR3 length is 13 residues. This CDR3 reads CASSFGQNQPQHF. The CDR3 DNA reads TGTGCCAGCAGTTTTGGACAGAACCAGCCCCAGCATTTT.

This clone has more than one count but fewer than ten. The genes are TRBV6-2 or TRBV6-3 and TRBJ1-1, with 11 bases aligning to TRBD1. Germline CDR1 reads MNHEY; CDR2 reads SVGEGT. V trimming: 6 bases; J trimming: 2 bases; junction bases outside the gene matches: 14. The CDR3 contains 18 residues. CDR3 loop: CASSFGTGGRKLNTEAFF. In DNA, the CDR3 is TGTGCCAGCAGCTTCGGGACAGGGGGTAGGAAGCTCAACACTGAAGCTTTCTTT.

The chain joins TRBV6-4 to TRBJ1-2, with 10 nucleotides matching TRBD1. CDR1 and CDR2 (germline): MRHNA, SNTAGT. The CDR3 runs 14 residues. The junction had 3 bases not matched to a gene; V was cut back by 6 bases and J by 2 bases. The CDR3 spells CASRPGQGNYGYTF. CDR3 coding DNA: TGTGCCAGCAGGCCGGGACAGGGGAACTATGGCTACACCTTC.

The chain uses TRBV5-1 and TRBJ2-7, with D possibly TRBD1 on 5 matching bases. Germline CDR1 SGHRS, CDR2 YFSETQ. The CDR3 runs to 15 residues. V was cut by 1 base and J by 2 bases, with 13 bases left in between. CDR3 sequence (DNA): TGCGCCAGCAGCTTGAGCCAGGGTTCCCCCTACGAGCAGTACTTC. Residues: CASSLSQGSPYEQYF.

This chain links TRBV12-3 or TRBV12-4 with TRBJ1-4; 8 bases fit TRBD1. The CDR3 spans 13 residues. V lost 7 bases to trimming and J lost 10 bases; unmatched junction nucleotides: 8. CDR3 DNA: TGTGCCAGCAACAGGGCAGGGGGCGCAAAACTGTTTTTT. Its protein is CASNRAGGAKLFF.

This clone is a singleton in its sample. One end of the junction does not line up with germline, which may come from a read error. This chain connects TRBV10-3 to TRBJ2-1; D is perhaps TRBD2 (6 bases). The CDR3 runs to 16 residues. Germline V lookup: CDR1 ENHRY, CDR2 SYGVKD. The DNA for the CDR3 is TGTGCCATCGGTGATAGCGGTCCTAGCTCCTACAATGAGCAGTTCTTC. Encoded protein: CAIGDSGPSSYNEQFF.

DNA for the CDR3: TGTGCCAGTAATACGGGACAGGGGAATTCACCCCTCCACTTT. The encoded protein is CASNTGQGNSPLHF. V gene TRBV19 combines with J gene TRBJ1-6, with TRBD1 identical over 10 bases. The ends lost 7 bases at V and 7 bases at J; junction bases unmatched: 4. CDR3 length: 14 residues. Germline V gives CDR1 LNHDA, CDR2 SQIVND (reference sequence). The variable domain in full, with the rest retrieved from reference TRBV19 and TRBJ1-6, is DGGITQSPKYLFRKEGQNVTLSCEQNLNHDAMYWYRQDPGQGLRLIYYSQIVNDFQKGDIAEGYSVSREKKESFPLTVTSAQKNPTAFYLCASNTGQGNSPLHFGNGTRLTVT.

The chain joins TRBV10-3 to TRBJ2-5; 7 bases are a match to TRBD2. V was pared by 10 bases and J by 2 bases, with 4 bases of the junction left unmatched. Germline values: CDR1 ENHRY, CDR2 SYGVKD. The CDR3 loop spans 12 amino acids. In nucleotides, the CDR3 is TGTGCCACGAGAGCGGGACAAGAGACCCAGTACTTC. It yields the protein CATRAGQETQYF.

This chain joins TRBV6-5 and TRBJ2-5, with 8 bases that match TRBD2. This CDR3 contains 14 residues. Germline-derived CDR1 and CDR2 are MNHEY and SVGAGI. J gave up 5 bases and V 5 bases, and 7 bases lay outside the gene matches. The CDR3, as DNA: TGTGCCAGCAGTCGCTGGACTAGCCTTGAGACCCAGTACTTC. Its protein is CASSRWTSLETQYF.